The 27 T cell receptor beta chains given below trace back to one sample, sequenced in a study of blood T cell repertoires in COVID-19. TCRdb keeps only in-frame clones here, not all; method: immunoSEQ multiplex PCR. The table shows 150,000 or so clones, with 70% to 85% occurring only once. Source material: peripheral blood. The receptor source for this set is a man aged 55 to 70 with COVID-19, enrolled during active disease.

This clone came up a few times. The J gene is TRBJ2-2, the V gene TRBV14; no definite D call. V dropped 4 bases and J dropped 5 bases, with 11 bases sitting between them. The CDR3 runs to 14 residues. Germline assignment: CDR1 SGHDN and CDR2 FVKESK. The CDR3 sequence is CASSRLGSTGELFF. Here the CDR3 DNA reads TGTGCCAGCAGCCGCCTAGGTTCGACCGGGGAGCTGTTTTTT.

This clone has more than one count but fewer than ten. The rearrangement uses TRBV6-2 or TRBV6-3 and TRBJ2-5; 12 bases map to TRBD2. Germline CDR1 and CDR2: MNHEY and SVGEGT. V lost 0 bases and J lost 5; bases outside the gene matches: 10. The CDR3 consists of 18 residues. The CDR3 DNA reads TGTGCCAGCAGTTACTCCCAGACTAGCGGGAGCGGAATGGAGACCCAGTACTTC. Translated: CASSYSQTSGSGMETQYF.

The chain joins TRBV2 to TRBJ2-3, with 7 bases matching TRBD1. Germline trimming cut 6 bases from V and 0 bases from J; bases unmatched to any gene: 12. Germline loops: CDR1 SNHLY, CDR2 FYNNEI. CDR3 length: 17 amino acids. The CDR3 DNA follows: TGTGCCAGCAGGACAGGGCCCAGCGAACCCAGCACAGATACGCAGTATTTT. Protein product: CASRTGPSEPSTDTQYF.

The chain carries TRBV19 and TRBJ1-2, with TRBD1 matching over 9 bases. The J segment lost 4 bases and the V segment lost 1 base, leaving 1 base of the junction unmatched. Germline V gene data show CDR1 as LNHDA and CDR2 as SQIVND (reference sequence). CDR3 size: 14 residues. DNA for the CDR3: TGTGCCAGTAGTATAGGGACAGGGGCCTATGGCTACACCTTC. This encodes CASSIGTGAYGYTF. Full variable domain (missing parts from reference TRBV19 and TRBJ1-2): DGGITQSPKYLFRKEGQNVTLSCEQNLNHDAMYWYRQDPGQGLRLIYYSQIVNDFQKGDIAEGYSVSREKKESFPLTVTSAQKNPTAFYLCASSIGTGAYGYTFGSGTRLTVV.

The table lists this clone with a count of one. The genes are TRBV2 and TRBJ1-5, with D maybe TRBD1 (6 bases). The CDR3 runs to 13 residues. V was clipped by 9 bases and J by 0 bases, with 9 bases between them. CDR1 and CDR2 (germline): SNHLY, FYNNEI. CDR3 residues: CASAGDSNQPQHF. The CDR3 nucleotides read TGTGCCAGTGCAGGGGATAGCAATCAGCCCCAGCATTTT.

The chain couples TRBV11-2 to TRBJ2-7, with 10 bases lining up with TRBD1. The CDR3 is 14 residues long. The germline V gene has CDR1 SGHAT and CDR2 FQNNGV. The V and J ends lost 3 bases and 4 bases, in that order; junction bases with no gene match: 3. The CDR3 region is CASSLGQGMYEQYF. CDR3 DNA: TGTGCCAGCAGCTTGGGACAGGGGATGTACGAGCAGTACTTC.

The chain employs TRBV18 and TRBJ2-6; the D is unclear. Deletions cut 3 bases from V and 0 bases from J, with 9 bases between. Germline CDR1 reads KGHSH; CDR2 reads LQKENI. This CDR3 has 16 residues. DNA of the CDR3: TGTGCCAGCTCACCGGTCCCCGGCTCTGGGGCCAACGTCCTGACTTTC. It encodes CASSPVPGSGANVLTF.

The genes are TRBV19 and TRBJ2-6; D unclear. The ends were cut back, 6 bases at V and 4 bases at J, with 10 bases in the middle. The CDR3 is made up of 14 amino acids. Germline CDR1 and CDR2: LNHDA and SQIVND (reference sequence). DNA for the CDR3: TGTGCCAGTAGCACAGTTGCCGGGGCCAACGTCCTGACTTTC. Translated: CASSTVAGANVLTF.

A single count supports this clone. The gene calls are TRBV2 and TRBJ2-3; 8 nucleotides match TRBD1. Germline V lookup: CDR1 SNHLY, CDR2 FYNNEI. The CDR3 length is 15 residues. The trim removed 2 bases at V and 3 bases at J, leaving 4 bases unmatched. DNA for the CDR3: TGTGCCAGCAGTGAACAGGGGGCGAAGACAGATACGCAGTATTTT. Translating it yields CASSEQGAKTDTQYF.

Comments on this clone: The same CDR3 is also encoded by other DNA sequences in this sample. The chain couples TRBV18 to TRBJ2-4, with D possibly TRBD2 on 5 matching bases. V dropped 3 bases and J dropped 1 base, with 10 bases sitting between them. The germline CDR1 and CDR2 sequences are KGHSH and LQKENI. The CDR3 contains 15 residues. CDR3 in amino acids: CASSPDRGAKNIQYF. CDR3 nucleotide sequence: TGTGCCAGCTCACCCGATCGCGGGGCCAAAAACATTCAGTACTTC.

The chain joins TRBV25-1 to TRBJ1-1; D gene unclear. This CDR3 is built from 16 residues. The ends were cut back, 0 bases at V and 1 base at J, with 12 bases in the middle. Per germline, CDR1 MGHDK and CDR2 SYGVNS. This CDR3 reads CASSEYGRGSNTEAFF. CDR3 DNA: TGTGCCAGCAGTGAATATGGGAGAGGGTCGAACACTGAAGCTTTCTTT.

The rearrangement joins TRBV6-5 to TRBJ1-2; perhaps TRBD1 as D (5 bases). The V end was cut by 6 bases, the J end by 3 bases, with 8 bases between. This CDR3 has 12 residues. The germline V gene has CDR1 MNHEY and CDR2 SVGAGI. The CDR3 coding sequence is TGTGCCAGCAGGGGACTCGACTATGGCTACACCTTC. Translating gives CASRGLDYGYTF.

The DNA of the CDR3 is TGTGCCAGCAGGCCTCCGGGGGGACACTACGAGCAGTACTTC. Translation: CASRPPGGHYEQYF. V usage is TRBV6-5 and J usage is TRBJ2-7, with TRBD2 as a possible D gene (7 bases). The CDR3 length is 14 residues. The germline V gene encodes CDR1 MNHEY and CDR2 SVGAGI. Trimming left V 6 bases short and J 3 bases short, with 15 bases between.

The chain has TRBV19 and TRBJ2-5; 8 bases are shared with TRBD2. V dropped 5 bases and J dropped 5; count of bases not matched to a gene: 10. Germline V gene sequence: CDR1 LNHDA, CDR2 SQIVND (reference sequence). The CDR3 spans 15 residues. The CDR3 reads CASSPGGVIKETQYF. CDR3 sequence (DNA): TGTGCCAGTAGTCCGGGGGGGGTAATTAAGGAGACCCAGTACTTC.

The rearrangement uses TRBV24-1 and TRBJ2-1; 8 nucleotides agree with TRBD1. CDR3 length: 17 residues. J lost 3 bases, V lost 5 bases, and 11 bases had no gene match. Germline values: CDR1 KGHDR, CDR2 SFDVKD. The CDR3 nucleotides are TGTGCCACCAGTGGCCGATCGGGACAGGCTTACTACAATGAGCAGTTCTTC. Protein product: CATSGRSGQAYYNEQFF.

This sequence joins TRBV5-6 and TRBJ2-1, with TRBD1 matching 8 bases. This CDR3 region has 15 residues. Germline values: CDR1 SGHDT, CDR2 YYEEEE. V was clipped by 3 bases and J by 9 bases; unmatched bases: 11. In DNA form, the CDR3 reads TGTGCCAGCAGCTCCGGACTATTTACAGGGGGTGAGCAGTTCTTC. Protein sequence: CASSSGLFTGGEQFF.

The chain recombines TRBV9 with TRBJ1-1; the D gene is possibly TRBD1 (6 bases). The CDR3 consists of 11 residues. The V and J ends lost 10 bases and 11 bases respectively, with 18 bases between them. Germline loops: CDR1 SGDLS, CDR2 YYNGEE. CDR3 DNA: TGTGCCTGCCCGAGGGGGACGTGGGCTTTCTTT. Translating it yields CACPRGTWAFF.

This chain connects TRBV7-2 to TRBJ1-6, with TRBD1 identical over 7 bases. Germline-derived CDR1 and CDR2 are SGHTA and FQGNSA. The CDR3 is 14 amino acids. With 4 bases clipped from V and 10 bases from J, the junction kept 7 bases outside the gene matches. CDR3 residues: CASSSTGSGSPLHF. CDR3 nucleotide sequence: TGTGCCAGCAGCTCGACAGGGAGCGGCTCACCCCTCCACTTT.

This chain uses TRBV5-8 with TRBJ1-6, with TRBD1 matching 9 bases. The germline V gene has CDR1 SGHTS and CDR2 YDEGEE. CDR3 length equals 14 residues. V lost 5 bases, J lost 8 bases, and 5 bases stayed unmatched. The CDR3 region is CASRTGTGYSPLHF. CDR3 in DNA: TGTGCCAGCAGAACCGGGACAGGGTATTCACCCCTCCACTTT. The full variable domain, rest sourced from reference TRBV5-8 and TRBJ1-6, is EAGVTQSPTHLIKTRGQQATLRCSPISGHTSVYWYQQALGLGLQFLLWYDEGEERNRGNFPPRFSGRQFPNYSSELNVNALELEDSALYLCASRTGTGYSPLHFGNGTRLTVT.

This rearrangement joins TRBV5-8 to TRBJ1-5, with 8 bases lining up with TRBD1. CDR1 SGHTS and CDR2 YDEGEE come from the germline V gene. V trimming: 4 bases; J trimming: 8 bases; junction bases outside the gene matches: 8. The CDR3 has 14 amino acids. Here the CDR3 reads CASSVQGVWEPQHF. DNA of the CDR3: TGTGCCAGCAGCGTACAGGGGGTCTGGGAGCCCCAGCATTTT.

V and J are TRBV4-2 and TRBJ1-6; tentative D call: TRBD1 (5 bases). Germline CDR1 is LGHNA and CDR2 is YNFKEQ. Deletions cut 0 bases from V and 0 bases from J, with 15 bases between. The CDR3 length is 19 residues. The CDR3 DNA reads as TGTGCCAGCAGCCAAGATCGACAGTCGGAGAGCTCCTATAATTCACCCCTCCACTTT. This sequence encodes CASSQDRQSESSYNSPLHF.

This clone was recorded only once. The gene calls are TRBV19 and TRBJ1-1; 8 nucleotides align to TRBD1. This CDR3 region has 15 residues. J was trimmed by 1 base and V by 2 bases; bases with no gene match: 3. Germline lookup yields CDR1 LNHDA and CDR2 SQIVND (reference sequence). As DNA, the CDR3 is TGTGCCAGTAGTATAACCGGACAGGGGAACACTGAAGCTTTCTTT. This codes for CASSITGQGNTEAFF.

The chain links TRBV4-3 to TRBJ2-1, with a weak D call TRBD1 (6 bases). V was clipped by 3 bases and J by 7 bases, with 10 bases between them. Germline CDR1 is LGHNA and CDR2 is YSLEER. The CDR3 totals 13 residues. CDR3: CASSHQGLNEQFF. The CDR3 DNA is TGCGCCAGCAGCCATCAGGGGCTAAATGAGCAGTTCTTC.

This clone is a singleton in its sample. This chain joins TRBV6-2 or TRBV6-3 and TRBJ1-2; 9 bases are a match to TRBD1. Trimming at V came to 5 bases and at J to 3 bases, leaving 7 bases not matched to a gene. This CDR3 comprises 15 residues. Germline assignment: CDR1 MNHEY and CDR2 SVGEGT. CDR3 bases: TGTGCCAGCAGTCGACGGGACAGGGCTCACTATGGCTACACCTTC. It encodes CASSRRDRAHYGYTF.

The genes are TRBV9 and TRBJ1-1; D remains ambiguous. Germline lookup yields CDR1 SGDLS and CDR2 YYNGEE. The CDR3 sequence is 12 residues long. Deletions cut 7 bases from V and 2 bases from J, with 9 bases between. For the CDR3, the DNA is TGTGCCAGCTCCCGACTTAACACTGAAGCTTTCTTT. Residues: CASSRLNTEAFF.

CDR3 amino acids: CASSLVAGGLYEQYF. The CDR3 DNA reads TGTGCCAGCAGCTTAGTGGCGGGAGGCCTTTACGAGCAGTACTTC. The chain couples TRBV7-2 to TRBJ2-7, with 8 bases aligning to TRBD2. The CDR3 contains 15 residues. The V and J ends lost 1 base and 4 bases, in that order; junction bases with no gene match: 6. In germline, CDR1 is SGHTA, CDR2 FQGNSA.

The V and J genes are TRBV19 and TRBJ1-5; perhaps TRBD1 as D (6 bases). CDR1 LNHDA and CDR2 SQIVND come from the germline V gene (reference sequence). CDR3 size: 16 residues. Trimming pared 7 bases from V and 5 bases from J, leaving 21 bases between. The CDR3 reads CASTPGGGGWYQPQHF. CDR3 sequence (DNA): TGTGCCAGTACCCCCGGGGGCGGGGGTTGGTATCAGCCCCAGCATTTT. The whole variable domain, filled in from reference TRBV19 and TRBJ1-5, reads DGGITQSPKYLFRKEGQNVTLSCEQNLNHDAMYWYRQDPGQGLRLIYYSQIVNDFQKGDIAEGYSVSREKKESFPLTVTSAQKNPTAFYLCASTPGGGGWYQPQHFGDGTRLSIL.